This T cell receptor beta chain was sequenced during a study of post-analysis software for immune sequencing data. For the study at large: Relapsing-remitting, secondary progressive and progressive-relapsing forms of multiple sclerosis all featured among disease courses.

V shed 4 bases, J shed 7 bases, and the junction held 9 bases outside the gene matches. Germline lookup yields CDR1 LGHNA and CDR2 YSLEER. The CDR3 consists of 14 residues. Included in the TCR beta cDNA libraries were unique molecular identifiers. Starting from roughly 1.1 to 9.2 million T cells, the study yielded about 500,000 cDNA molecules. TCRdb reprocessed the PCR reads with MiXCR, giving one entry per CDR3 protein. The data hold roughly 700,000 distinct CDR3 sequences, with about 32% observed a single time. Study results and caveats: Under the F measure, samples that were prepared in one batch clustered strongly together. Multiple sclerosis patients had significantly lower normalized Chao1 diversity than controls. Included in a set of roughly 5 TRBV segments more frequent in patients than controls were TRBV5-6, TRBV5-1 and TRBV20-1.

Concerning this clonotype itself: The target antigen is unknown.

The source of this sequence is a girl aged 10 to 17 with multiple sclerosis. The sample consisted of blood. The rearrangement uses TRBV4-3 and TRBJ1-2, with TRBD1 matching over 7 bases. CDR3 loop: CASSLKQGGGGYTF. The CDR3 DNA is TGCGCCAGCAGCCTCAAGCAAGGGGGCGGTGGCTACACCTTC.